This T cell receptor (beta chain) was obtained from a study of T cell changes during pregnancy in multiple sclerosis. TCRdb's copy holds only in-frame clones and misses some; the assay was immunoSEQ multiplex PCR. Here the sample spans 35,000 to 45,000 clones, roughly 89% being singletons. The J segment lost 6 bases and the V segment lost 4 bases, leaving 7 bases of the junction unmatched. The V gene's germline CDR1 is SGHNT and CDR2 YYREEE (reference sequence). The CDR3 extends over 13 amino acids. The source is a female donor in good health, enrolled as a control in a pregnancy study. Source: CD4+ T cells from peripheral blood mononuclear cells, taken in the second trimester of pregnancy. This chain connects TRBV5-4 to TRBJ2-7; TRBD1 matches at 7 bases. This chain's CDR3 is CASSLGQASEQYF. In nucleotides, the CDR3 is TGTGCCAGCAGCCTTGGACAGGCCAGCGAGCAGTACTTC.